This T cell receptor beta chain was obtained from a study of beta chain features in type 1 diabetes. Regarding the study as a whole: When cDNA is sequenced, cells with high TCR expression could be over-represented.

Expressed TCRB transcripts were sequenced because the isolated RNA had all been reverse transcribed beforehand. Using immunoSEQ multiplex PCR, the repertoire was profiled, and TCRdb retains in-frame clones only, with some absent. The sample carries 130,000 to 150,000 clones, just over 9% recorded once. This clone was detected a few times. Antigen specificity is unknown. CDR3 length: 13 amino acids. Germline V gene lookup returns CDR1 MNHNY and CDR2 SVGAGI (reference sequence). Trimming cost V 8 bases and J 6 bases; bases outside gene matches: 7. The J gene is TRBJ1-5, the V gene TRBV6-6, with 7 bases matching TRBD1. The sequence was collected from a man aged 18 to 35 in good health. Sequencing was done on a sample of central memory CD4+ T cells from blood. CDR3 in amino acids: CASLDRESQPQHF. Here the CDR3 DNA reads TGTGCCAGCCTTGACAGGGAAAGTCAGCCCCAGCATTTT.